The TCR beta chain described here comes from a study of long-term antiretroviral therapy in people with HIV. The germline V gene encodes CDR1 LGHNA and CDR2 YNFKEQ. The germline V and J ends were trimmed by 0 bases and 12 bases, with 28 bases remaining between them. The CDR3 runs 18 residues. Participants living with HIV all received treatment in the United States. Findings and limits, study-wide: Post-ART diversity increased but stayed below transplant donor controls.

Details on this clone: Its antigen remains unidentified.

The assay used was immunoSEQ (version v3.0), run at survey level. Sequencing used immunoSEQ multiplex PCR; TCRdb keeps in-frame clones, though not all of them. The sample comprises roughly 30,000 clones, roughly 90% of which are singletons, and 3% to 4.5% rests with the top ten. The specimen was unsorted PBMCs, collected 1.8 years after starting antiretroviral therapy. The TCR sequence derives from a woman in her late teens or twenties with HIV. The V and J genes are TRBV4-2 and TRBJ2-3; a weak D match, TRBD2 (5 bases). The CDR3 DNA sequence: TGTGCCAGCAGCCAAGATACCCGACTAAGTAGACGTGGGGATGATCAGTATTTT. It codes for CASSQDTRLSRRGDDQYF.